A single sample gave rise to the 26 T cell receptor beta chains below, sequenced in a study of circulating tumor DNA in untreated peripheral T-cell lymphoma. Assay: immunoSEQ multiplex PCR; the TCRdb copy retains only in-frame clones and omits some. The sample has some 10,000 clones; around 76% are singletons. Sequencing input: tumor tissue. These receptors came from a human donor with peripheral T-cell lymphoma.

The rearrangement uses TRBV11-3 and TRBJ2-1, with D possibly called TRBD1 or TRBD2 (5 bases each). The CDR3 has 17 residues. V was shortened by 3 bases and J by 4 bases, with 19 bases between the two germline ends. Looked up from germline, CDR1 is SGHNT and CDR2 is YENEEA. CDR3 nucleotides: TGTGCCAGCAGCTTGGGAAGGGACCGACTCAGGTACAATGAGCAGTTCTTC. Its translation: CASSLGRDRLRYNEQFF.

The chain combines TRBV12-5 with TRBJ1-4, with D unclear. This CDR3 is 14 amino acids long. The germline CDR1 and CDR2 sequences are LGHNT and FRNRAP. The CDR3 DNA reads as TGTGCCAGCCGTCCGGCGGGCTTCGGGGAAAAACTGTTTTTT. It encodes CASRPAGFGEKLFF.

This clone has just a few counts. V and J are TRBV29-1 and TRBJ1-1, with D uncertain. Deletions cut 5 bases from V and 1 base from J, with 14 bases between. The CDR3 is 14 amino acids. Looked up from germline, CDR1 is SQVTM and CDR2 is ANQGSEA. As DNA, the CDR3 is TGCAGCGTTAAGGCCGGGTCGGGGAACACTGAAGCTTTCTTT. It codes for CSVKAGSGNTEAFF.

The CDR3, as DNA: TGTGCCATCAGTGAGTTTGATCCGGGGGAGCAGTACTTC. The encoded protein is CAISEFDPGEQYF. This chain joins TRBV10-3 and TRBJ2-7; maybe TRBD2 (5 bases). CDR3 length: 13 residues. Trimming left V 1 base short and J 7 bases short, with 11 bases between. CDR1 and CDR2 from the germline V gene are ENHRY and SYGVKD.

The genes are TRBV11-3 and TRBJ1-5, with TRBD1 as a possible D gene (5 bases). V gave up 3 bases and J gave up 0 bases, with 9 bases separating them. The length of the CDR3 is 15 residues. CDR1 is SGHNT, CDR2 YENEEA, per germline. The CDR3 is CASSLLGHSNQPQHF. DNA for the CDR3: TGTGCCAGCAGCTTGTTGGGGCATAGCAATCAGCCCCAGCATTTT.

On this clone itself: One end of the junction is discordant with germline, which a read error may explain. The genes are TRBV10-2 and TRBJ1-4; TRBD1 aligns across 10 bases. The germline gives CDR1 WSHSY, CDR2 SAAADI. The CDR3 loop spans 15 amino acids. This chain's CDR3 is CASSESGTGDEKLFF. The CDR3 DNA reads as TGCGCCAGTAGTGAGTCGGGGACAGGGGATGAAAAACTGTTTTTT.

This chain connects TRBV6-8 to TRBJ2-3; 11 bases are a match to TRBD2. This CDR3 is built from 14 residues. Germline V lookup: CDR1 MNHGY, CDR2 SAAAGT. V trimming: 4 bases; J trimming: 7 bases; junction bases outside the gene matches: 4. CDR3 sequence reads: CASSLTSGGYTQYF. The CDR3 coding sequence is TGTGCCAGCAGTTTAACTAGCGGGGGTTATACGCAGTATTTT.

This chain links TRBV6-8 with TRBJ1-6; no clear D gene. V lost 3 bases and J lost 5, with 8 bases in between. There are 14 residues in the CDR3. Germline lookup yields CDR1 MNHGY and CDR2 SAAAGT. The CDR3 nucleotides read TGTGCCAGCAGTTATTTGGAAGATAATTCACCCCTCCACTTT. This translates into CASSYLEDNSPLHF.

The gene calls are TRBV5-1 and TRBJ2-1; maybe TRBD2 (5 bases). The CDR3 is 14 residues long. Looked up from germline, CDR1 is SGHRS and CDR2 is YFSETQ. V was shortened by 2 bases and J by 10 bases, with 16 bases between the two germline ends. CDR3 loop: CASSLARDILEQFF. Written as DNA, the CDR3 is TGCGCCAGCAGCTTAGCCCGGGATATTTTGGAGCAGTTCTTC.

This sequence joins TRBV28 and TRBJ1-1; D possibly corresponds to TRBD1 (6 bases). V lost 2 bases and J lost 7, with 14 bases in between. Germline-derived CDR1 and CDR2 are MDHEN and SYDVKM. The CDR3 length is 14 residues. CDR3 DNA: TGTGCCAGCAGTTTAAGGGGGACGGCTCATGAAGCTTTCTTT. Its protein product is CASSLRGTAHEAFF.

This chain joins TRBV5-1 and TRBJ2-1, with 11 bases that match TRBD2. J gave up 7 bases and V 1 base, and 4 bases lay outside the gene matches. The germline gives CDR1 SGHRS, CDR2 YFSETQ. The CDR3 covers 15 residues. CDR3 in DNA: TGCGCCAGCAGCTTGACTAGCGGGGGTTTTAATGAGCAGTTCTTC. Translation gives CASSLTSGGFNEQFF. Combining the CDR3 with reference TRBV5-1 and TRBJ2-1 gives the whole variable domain KAGVTQTPRYLIKTRGQQVTLSCSPISGHRSVSWYQQTPGQGLQFLFEYFSETQRNKGNFPGRFSGRQFSNSRSEMNVSTLELGDSALYLCASSLTSGGFNEQFFGPGTRLTVL.

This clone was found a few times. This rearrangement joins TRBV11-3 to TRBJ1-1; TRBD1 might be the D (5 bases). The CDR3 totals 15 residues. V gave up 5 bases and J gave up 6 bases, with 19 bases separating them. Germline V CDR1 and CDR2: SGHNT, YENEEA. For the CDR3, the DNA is TGTGCCAGCAGCCACGGACCAGGGAGGGCCCCTGAAGCTTTCTTT. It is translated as CASSHGPGRAPEAFF.

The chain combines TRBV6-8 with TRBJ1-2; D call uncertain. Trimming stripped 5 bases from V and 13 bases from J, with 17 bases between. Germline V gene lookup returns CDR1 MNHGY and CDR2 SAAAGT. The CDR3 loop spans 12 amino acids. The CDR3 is CASSDPRLRRTF. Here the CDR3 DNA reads TGTGCCAGCAGTGATCCGAGATTGAGGCGCACCTTC.

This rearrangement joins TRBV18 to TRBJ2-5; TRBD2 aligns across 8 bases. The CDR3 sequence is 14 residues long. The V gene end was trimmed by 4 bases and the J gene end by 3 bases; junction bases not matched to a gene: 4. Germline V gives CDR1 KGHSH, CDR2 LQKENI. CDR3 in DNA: TGTGCCAGCTCACTCAGCGGGGGCGAAGAGACCCAGTACTTC. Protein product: CASSLSGGEETQYF.

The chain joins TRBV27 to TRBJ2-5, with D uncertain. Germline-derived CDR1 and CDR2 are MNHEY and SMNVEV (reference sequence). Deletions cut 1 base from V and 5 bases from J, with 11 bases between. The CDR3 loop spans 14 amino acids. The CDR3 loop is CASSLLGSGETQYF. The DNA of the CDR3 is TGTGCCAGCAGTTTATTGGGTAGTGGGGAGACCCAGTACTTC.

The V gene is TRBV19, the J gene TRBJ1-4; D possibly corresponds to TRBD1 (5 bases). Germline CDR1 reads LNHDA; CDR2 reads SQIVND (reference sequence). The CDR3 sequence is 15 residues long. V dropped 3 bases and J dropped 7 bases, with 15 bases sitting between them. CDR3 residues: CASSMAPTGSEKLFF. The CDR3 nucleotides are TGTGCCAGTAGTATGGCCCCAACAGGAAGTGAAAAACTGTTTTTT.

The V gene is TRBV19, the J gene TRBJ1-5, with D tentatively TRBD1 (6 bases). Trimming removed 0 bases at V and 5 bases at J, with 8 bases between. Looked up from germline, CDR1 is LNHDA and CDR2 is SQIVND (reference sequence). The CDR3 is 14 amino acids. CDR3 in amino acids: CASSIEGAHQPQHF. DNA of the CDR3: TGTGCCAGTAGTATAGAGGGGGCTCATCAGCCCCAGCATTTT.

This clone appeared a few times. Here the CDR3 reads CASTSRGDTYTGELFF. The CDR3 DNA reads as TGTGCCAGTACCTCGAGAGGGGACACCTACACCGGGGAGCTGTTTTTT. V is TRBV19 and J is TRBJ2-2; tentative D call: TRBD1 (6 bases). Trimming took 7 bases from V and 3 from J, leaving 18 bases between them. This CDR3 region has 16 residues. CDR1 is LNHDA and CDR2 is SQIVND in the germline V gene (reference sequence).

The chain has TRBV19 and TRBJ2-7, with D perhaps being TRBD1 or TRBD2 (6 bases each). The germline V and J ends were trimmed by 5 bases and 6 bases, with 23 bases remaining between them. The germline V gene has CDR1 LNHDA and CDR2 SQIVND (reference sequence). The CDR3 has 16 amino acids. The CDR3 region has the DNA TGTGCCAGTAGTCAAACCCTCGGCGGGACAATAGGCGAGCAGTACTTC. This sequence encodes CASSQTLGGTIGEQYF.

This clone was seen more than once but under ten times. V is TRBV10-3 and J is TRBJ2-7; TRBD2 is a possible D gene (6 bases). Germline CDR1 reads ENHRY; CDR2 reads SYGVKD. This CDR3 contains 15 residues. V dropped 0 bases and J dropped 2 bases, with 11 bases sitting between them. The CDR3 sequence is CAISESGGFAYEQYF. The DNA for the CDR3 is TGTGCCATCAGTGAGTCCGGAGGGTTCGCCTACGAGCAGTACTTC.

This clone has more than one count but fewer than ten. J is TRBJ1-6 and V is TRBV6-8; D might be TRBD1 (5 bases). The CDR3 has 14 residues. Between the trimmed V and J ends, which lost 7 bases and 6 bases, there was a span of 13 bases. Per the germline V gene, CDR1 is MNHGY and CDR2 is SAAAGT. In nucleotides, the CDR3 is TGTGCCAGCATGACGGGGCTCGGTAATTCACCCCTCCACTTT. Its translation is CASMTGLGNSPLHF.

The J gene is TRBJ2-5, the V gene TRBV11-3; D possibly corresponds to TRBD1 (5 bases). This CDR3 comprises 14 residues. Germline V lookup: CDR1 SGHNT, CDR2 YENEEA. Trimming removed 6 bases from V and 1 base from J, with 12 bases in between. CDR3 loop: CASRRTPSQETQYF. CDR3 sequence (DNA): TGTGCCAGCAGACGGACACCTAGCCAAGAGACCCAGTACTTC.

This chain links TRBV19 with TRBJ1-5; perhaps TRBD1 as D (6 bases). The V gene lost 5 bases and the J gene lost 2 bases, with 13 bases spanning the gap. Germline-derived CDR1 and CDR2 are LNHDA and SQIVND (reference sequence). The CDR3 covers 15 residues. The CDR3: CASSSGGRGNQPQHF. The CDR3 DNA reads TGTGCCAGTAGTTCCGGGGGCAGGGGCAATCAGCCCCAGCATTTT.

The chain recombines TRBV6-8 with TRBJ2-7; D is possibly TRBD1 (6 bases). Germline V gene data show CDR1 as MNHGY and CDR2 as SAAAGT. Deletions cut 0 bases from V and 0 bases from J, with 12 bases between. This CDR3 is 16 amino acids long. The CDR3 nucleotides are TGTGCCAGCAGTTACTCGGACAGCCTACCCTCCTACGAGCAGTACTTC. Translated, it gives CASSYSDSLPSYEQYF.

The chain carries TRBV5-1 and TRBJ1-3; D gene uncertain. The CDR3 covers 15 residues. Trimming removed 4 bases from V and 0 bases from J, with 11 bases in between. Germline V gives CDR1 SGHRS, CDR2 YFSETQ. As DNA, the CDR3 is TGCGCCAGCAGCCCGGGCCGAAACTCTGGAAACACCATATATTTT. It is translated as CASSPGRNSGNTIYF.

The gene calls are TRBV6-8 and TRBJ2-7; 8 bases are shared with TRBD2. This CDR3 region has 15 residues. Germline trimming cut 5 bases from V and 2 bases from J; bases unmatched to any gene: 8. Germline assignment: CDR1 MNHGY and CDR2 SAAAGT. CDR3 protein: CASSGSPGGAYEQYF. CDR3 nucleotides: TGTGCCAGCAGTGGATCCCCCGGGGGGGCCTACGAGCAGTACTTC.